These 23 T cell receptor beta chains were all obtained from the same sample, sequenced in a study of T cells after yellow fever vaccination. TCRdb independently ran MiXCR on the 5' RACE reads; one entry per CDR3 protein. Counted here are around 500,000 distinct CDR3 sequences, around a fifth occurring once; the ten biggest clones make up about 15%. The source material was PBMCs, sampled roughly 23 days after the first yellow fever vaccination. The receptor set was obtained from a young man who received the YFV17D yellow fever vaccine.

The rearrangement joins TRBV6-1 to TRBJ2-1; 8 nucleotides line up with TRBD2. The CDR3 loop spans 13 amino acids. Trimming cost V 7 bases and J 10 bases; bases outside gene matches: 9. The germline V gene has CDR1 MNHNS and CDR2 SASEGT. The CDR3 bases are TGTGCCAGCACCCCGGGGGGGACGAAGGAGCAGTTCTTC. Protein product: CASTPGGTKEQFF.

This clonotype was counted only a few times. J is TRBJ1-1 and V is TRBV19; D gene uncertain. The V and J ends lost 2 bases and 1 base respectively, with 8 bases between them. The CDR3 spans 14 residues. Germline V CDR1 and CDR2: LNHDA, SQIVND (reference sequence). CDR3 in amino acids: CASSILAGNTEAFF. Here the CDR3 DNA reads TGTGCCAGTAGTATACTGGCGGGGAACACTGAAGCTTTCTTT.

The rearrangement uses TRBV9 and TRBJ2-3; 9 nucleotides match TRBD2. The CDR3 is 14 residues long. V lost 4 bases, J lost 6 bases, and 6 bases stayed unmatched. The germline gives CDR1 SGDLS, CDR2 YYNGEE. This CDR3 is CASSTSGRPDTQYF. As DNA, the CDR3 is TGTGCCAGCAGCACTAGCGGGCGGCCGGATACGCAGTATTTT.

This clonotype was counted only a few times. J is TRBJ2-5 and V is TRBV12-3 or TRBV12-4; either TRBD1 or TRBD2 may supply D (5 bases each). V shed 6 bases and J shed 4 bases, with 21 bases lying between them. CDR3 size: 16 residues. The CDR3 spells CASSPLVAGAVETQYF. The CDR3 DNA sequence: TGTGCCAGCAGCCCCCTAGTCGCCGGGGCGGTAGAGACCCAGTACTTC.

The V call is TRBV4-1, the J call TRBJ1-4; 9 nucleotides align to TRBD1. This CDR3 has 18 amino acids. V shed 4 bases, J shed 5 bases, and the junction held 14 bases outside the gene matches. CDR1 and CDR2 (germline): MGHRA, YSYEKL. CDR3 DNA sequence: TGCGCCAGCAGCCTGAGGGACAGGGCATTGTTACCGAATGAAAAACTGTTTTTT. It yields the protein CASSLRDRALLPNEKLFF.

V is TRBV5-6 and J is TRBJ1-4, with D unclear. The V and J ends lost 4 bases and 7 bases respectively, with 11 bases between them. This CDR3 has 13 amino acids. The germline gives CDR1 SGHDT, CDR2 YYEEEE. The CDR3 spells CASSGGSGEKLFF. In DNA, the CDR3 is TGTGCCAGCAGCGGAGGGTCTGGTGAAAAACTGTTTTTT.

In regard to this clonotype: One junction end disagrees with the germline gene, perhaps due to a read error. V is TRBV7-9 and J is TRBJ2-2, with a weak D call TRBD2 (5 bases). The CDR3 is 12 residues long. Germline-derived CDR1 and CDR2 are SEHNR and FQNEAQ (reference sequence). As DNA, the CDR3 is TGTGCCAGCAGCCTCCAGGACGGGAAGCTGTTTTTT. It is translated as CASSLQDGKLFF.

DNA for the CDR3: TGCGCCAGCAGCTTTGCTCTGGGAGTAGAGACCCAGTACTTC. Its translation: CASSFALGVETQYF. The rearrangement links TRBV5-1 to TRBJ2-5; maybe TRBD2 (5 bases). Trimming stripped 2 bases from V and 4 bases from J, with 12 bases between. The CDR3 extends over 14 amino acids. The germline CDR1 and CDR2 sequences are SGHRS and YFSETQ.

This chain joins TRBV7-9 and TRBJ2-7; D uncertain. CDR1 and CDR2 from the germline V gene are SEHNR and FQNEAQ (reference sequence). V dropped 1 base and J dropped 3 bases, with 13 bases sitting between them. The CDR3 spans 15 residues. The CDR3 DNA is TGTGCCAGCAGCTTAGATTGGGGAACGGGCTACGAGCAGTACTTC. As protein: CASSLDWGTGYEQYF.

This chain connects TRBV29-1 to TRBJ1-1, with D unresolved. Germline assignment: CDR1 SQVTM and CDR2 ANQGSEA. With 6 bases removed from V and 0 bases from J, the gap between germline ends came to 5 bases. There are 11 residues in the CDR3. In nucleotides, the CDR3 is TGCAGCGTCCAATTGAACACTGAAGCTTTCTTT. Protein sequence: CSVQLNTEAFF.

This clonotype has more than one count but fewer than ten. This CDR3 reads CASSVGQGVGYNEQFF. CDR3 bases: TGTGCCAGCAGCGTCGGACAGGGGGTGGGCTACAATGAGCAGTTCTTC. J is TRBJ2-1 and V is TRBV9; 10 bases map to TRBD1. The CDR3 consists of 16 residues. V gave up 2 bases and J gave up 3 bases; unmatched junction bases: 5. Germline loops: CDR1 SGDLS, CDR2 YYNGEE.

The genes are TRBV6-1 and TRBJ2-3; D might be TRBD1 or TRBD2, each matching 6 bases. Trimming took 8 bases from V and 1 from J, leaving 13 bases between them. The CDR3 covers 14 residues. Per germline, CDR1 MNHNS and CDR2 SASEGT. This CDR3 reads CASSGAWGTDTQYF. The CDR3 bases are TGTGCCAGCTCGGGGGCTTGGGGCACAGATACGCAGTATTTT.

The rearrangement joins TRBV28 to TRBJ2-5, with 10 nucleotides matching TRBD1. After removal of 6 bases from V and 5 bases from J, the junction contained 9 bases not matched to a gene. The CDR3 has 15 residues. Looked up from germline, CDR1 is MDHEN and CDR2 is SYDVKM. The CDR3: CASSRGTGDRETQYF. The CDR3 nucleotides are TGTGCCAGCAGCAGAGGGACAGGGGACCGGGAGACCCAGTACTTC.

This CDR3 is CASSLNTGFSYNSPLHF. The CDR3 nucleotides are TGCGCCAGCAGCTTAAACACCGGGTTCTCCTATAATTCACCCCTCCACTTT. This chain joins TRBV5-1 and TRBJ1-6; D uncertain. CDR1 and CDR2 (germline): SGHRS, YFSETQ. The V and J ends lost 2 bases and 0 bases respectively, with 12 bases between them. The CDR3 is 17 residues long.

This clonotype turned up a few times. The CDR3 loop reads CASSYLLSSRGRDNEQFF. Written as DNA, the CDR3 is TGTGCCAGCAGCTACCTACTATCTTCCCGGGGGAGAGACAATGAGCAGTTCTTC. The chain joins TRBV6-5 to TRBJ2-1; D is perhaps TRBD2 (6 bases). CDR1 and CDR2 (germline): MNHEY, SVGAGI. The CDR3 contains 18 residues. V lost 6 bases and J lost 5, with 26 bases in between.

The J gene is TRBJ1-1, the V gene TRBV20-1; unclear D gene. CDR3 length: 14 residues. V lost 2 bases to trimming and J lost 1 base, with 11 bases between them. CDR1 and CDR2 from the germline V gene are DFQATT and SNEGSKA (reference sequence). CDR3 nucleotides: TGCAGTGCTAGACTCCGTCGGGAGAACACTGAAGCTTTCTTT. The encoded protein is CSARLRRENTEAFF.

V is TRBV5-4 and J is TRBJ2-1; D is tentatively TRBD1 or TRBD2 (6 bases each). Trimming left V 1 base short and J 4 bases short, with 12 bases between. CDR3 length: 15 residues. Per the germline V gene, CDR1 is SGHNT and CDR2 is YYREEE (reference sequence). The CDR3 DNA reads as TGTGCCAGCAGCTTGTTCGGGGGCCTTTACAATGAGCAGTTCTTC. This gives the protein CASSLFGGLYNEQFF.

The rearrangement links TRBV6-1 to TRBJ1-1, with unresolved D. Germline V gene data show CDR1 as MNHNS and CDR2 as SASEGT. The germline V and J ends were trimmed by 7 bases and 3 bases, with 15 bases remaining between them. This CDR3 has 14 residues. DNA of the CDR3: TGTGCCAGCACTCCTCGGAGGGCCGACACTGAAGCTTTCTTT. It translates to CASTPRRADTEAFF.

The gene calls are TRBV19 and TRBJ1-3; D is unclear. The CDR3 contains 14 residues. Germline CDR1 LNHDA, CDR2 SQIVND (reference sequence). The V end was cut by 9 bases, the J end by 4 bases, with 16 bases between. The CDR3 coding sequence is TGTGCCAGCCGACGTCGGGAACGAGGAAACACCATATATTTT. This sequence encodes CASRRRERGNTIYF.

There are a few counts of this clonotype. The chain is built from TRBV4-1 and TRBJ1-5; tentative D call: TRBD1 (6 bases). Germline-derived CDR1 and CDR2 are MGHRA and YSYEKL. CDR3 length equals 16 residues. Trimming cost V 3 bases and J 5 bases, with 17 bases left between them. The CDR3 sequence: CASSHMTGMGDQPQHF. The CDR3 region has the DNA TGCGCCAGCAGCCACATGACAGGTATGGGCGATCAGCCCCAGCATTTT.

This clonotype was seen a few times. V and J are TRBV6-1 and TRBJ2-1; D gene unclear. This CDR3 comprises 16 residues. The V gene lost 6 bases and the J gene lost 1 base, with 16 bases spanning the gap. Germline CDR1 reads MNHNS; CDR2 reads SASEGT. Here the CDR3 DNA reads TGTGCCAGCAGGCCGAATGAGGCGATATCCTACAATGAGCAGTTCTTC. This encodes CASRPNEAISYNEQFF.

The table lists this clonotype with a few counts. V is TRBV29-1 and J is TRBJ1-2; D gene ambiguous. Germline values: CDR1 SQVTM, CDR2 ANQGSEA. V dropped 5 bases and J dropped 2 bases, with 12 bases sitting between them. This CDR3 comprises 13 residues. The CDR3 sequence: CSVTALGNYGYTF. As DNA, the CDR3 is TGCAGCGTTACAGCCCTGGGAAACTATGGCTACACCTTC.

A few counts support this clonotype. The chain couples TRBV6-2 or TRBV6-3 to TRBJ2-2; TRBD1 is a possible D gene (5 bases). Germline V gene sequence: CDR1 MNHEY, CDR2 SVGEGT. Trimming pared 8 bases from V and 6 bases from J, leaving 13 bases between. The length of the CDR3 is 13 residues. The CDR3 loop reads CASFRPGPGELFF. CDR3 DNA sequence: TGTGCCAGCTTCCGGCCAGGGCCCGGGGAGCTGTTTTTT.